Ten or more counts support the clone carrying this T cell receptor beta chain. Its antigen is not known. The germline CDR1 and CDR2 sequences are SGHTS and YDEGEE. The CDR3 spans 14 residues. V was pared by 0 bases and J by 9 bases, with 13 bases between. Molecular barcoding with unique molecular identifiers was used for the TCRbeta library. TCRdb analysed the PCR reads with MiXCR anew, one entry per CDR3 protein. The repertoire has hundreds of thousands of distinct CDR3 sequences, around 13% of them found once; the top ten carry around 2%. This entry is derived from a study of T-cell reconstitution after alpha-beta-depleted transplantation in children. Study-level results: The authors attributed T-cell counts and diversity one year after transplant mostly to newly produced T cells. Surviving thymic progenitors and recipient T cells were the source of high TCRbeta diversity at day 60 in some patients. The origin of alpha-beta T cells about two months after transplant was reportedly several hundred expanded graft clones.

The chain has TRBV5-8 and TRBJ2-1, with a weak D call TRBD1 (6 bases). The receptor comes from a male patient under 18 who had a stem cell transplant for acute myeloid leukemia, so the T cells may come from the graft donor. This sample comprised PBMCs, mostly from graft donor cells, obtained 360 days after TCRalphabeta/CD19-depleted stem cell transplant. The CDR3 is CASSLDRATSEQFF. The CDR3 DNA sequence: TGTGCCAGCAGCTTGGACAGGGCCACATCTGAGCAGTTCTTC.